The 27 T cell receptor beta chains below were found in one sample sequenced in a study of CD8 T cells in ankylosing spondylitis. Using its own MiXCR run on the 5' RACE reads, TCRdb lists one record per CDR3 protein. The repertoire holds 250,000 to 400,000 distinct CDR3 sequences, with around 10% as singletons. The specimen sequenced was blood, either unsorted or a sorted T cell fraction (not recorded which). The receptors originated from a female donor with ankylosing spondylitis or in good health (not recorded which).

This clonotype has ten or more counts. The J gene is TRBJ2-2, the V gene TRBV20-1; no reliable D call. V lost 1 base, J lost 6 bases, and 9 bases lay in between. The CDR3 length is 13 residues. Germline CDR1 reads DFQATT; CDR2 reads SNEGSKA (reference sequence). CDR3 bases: TGCAGTGCTAGAGCCAAGCAAGCCGGGGAGCTGTTTTTT. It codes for CSARAKQAGELFF.

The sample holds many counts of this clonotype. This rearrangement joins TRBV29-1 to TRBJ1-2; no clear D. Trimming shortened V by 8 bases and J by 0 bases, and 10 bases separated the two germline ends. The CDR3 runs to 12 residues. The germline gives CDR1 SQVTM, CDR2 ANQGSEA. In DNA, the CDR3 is TGCAGCATTTCAGAGACTAACTATGGCTACACCTTC. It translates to CSISETNYGYTF.

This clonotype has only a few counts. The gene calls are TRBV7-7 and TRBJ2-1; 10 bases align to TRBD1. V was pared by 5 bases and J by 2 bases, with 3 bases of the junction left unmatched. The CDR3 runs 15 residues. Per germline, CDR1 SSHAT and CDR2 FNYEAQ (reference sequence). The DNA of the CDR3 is TGTGCCAGCAGCGACGGACAGGGGGCCTACAATGAGCAGTTCTTC. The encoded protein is CASSDGQGAYNEQFF.

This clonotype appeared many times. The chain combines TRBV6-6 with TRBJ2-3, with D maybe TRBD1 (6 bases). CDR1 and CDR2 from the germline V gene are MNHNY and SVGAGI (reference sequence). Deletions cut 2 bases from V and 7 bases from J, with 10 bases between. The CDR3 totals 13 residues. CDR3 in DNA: TGTGCCAGCAGTTACGAACAGGGTTATACGCAGTATTTT. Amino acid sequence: CASSYEQGYTQYF.

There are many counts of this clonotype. The CDR3, as DNA: TGCGCCAGCAGCCAAGATGGTCAGCAGCGGGGAGACACTAGCACAGATACGCAGTATTTT. Translating it yields CASSQDGQQRGDTSTDTQYF. The chain recombines TRBV4-1 with TRBJ2-3, with 7 positions matching TRBD2. In germline, CDR1 is MGHRA, CDR2 YSYEKL. After removal of 0 bases from V and 0 bases from J, the junction contained 15 bases not matched to a gene. The CDR3 totals 20 residues.

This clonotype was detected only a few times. CDR3 sequence: CASSRQGRQFF. As DNA, the CDR3 is TGTGCCAGCAGCCGGCAGGGTCGGCAGTTCTTC. The chain has TRBV3-1 and TRBJ2-1; maybe TRBD1 (5 bases). Trimming took 4 bases from V and 12 from J, leaving 10 bases between them. Germline CDR1 and CDR2: LGHDT and YNNKEL (reference sequence). The length of the CDR3 is 11 residues.

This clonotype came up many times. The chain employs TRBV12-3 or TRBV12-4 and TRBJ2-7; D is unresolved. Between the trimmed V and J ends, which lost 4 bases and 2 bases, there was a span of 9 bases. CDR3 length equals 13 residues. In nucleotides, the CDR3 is TGTGCCAGCAGTTCCGGACGGCCCTACGAGCAGTACTTC. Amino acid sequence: CASSSGRPYEQYF.

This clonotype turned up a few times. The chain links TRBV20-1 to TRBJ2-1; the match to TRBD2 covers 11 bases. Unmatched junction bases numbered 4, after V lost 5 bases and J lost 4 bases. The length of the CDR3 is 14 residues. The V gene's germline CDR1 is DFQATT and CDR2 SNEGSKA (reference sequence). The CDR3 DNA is TGCAGTGCTTTGACTAGCGGGGTTTACAATGAGCAGTTCTTC. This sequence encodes CSALTSGVYNEQFF.

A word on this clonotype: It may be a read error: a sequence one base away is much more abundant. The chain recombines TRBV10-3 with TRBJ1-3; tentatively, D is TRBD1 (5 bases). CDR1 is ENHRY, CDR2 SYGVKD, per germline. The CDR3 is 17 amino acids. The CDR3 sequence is CAISDQGAGLSGNIIYF. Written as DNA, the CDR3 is TGTGCCATTAGTGACCAGGGAGCTGGGCTTTCTGGAAACATCATATATTTT.

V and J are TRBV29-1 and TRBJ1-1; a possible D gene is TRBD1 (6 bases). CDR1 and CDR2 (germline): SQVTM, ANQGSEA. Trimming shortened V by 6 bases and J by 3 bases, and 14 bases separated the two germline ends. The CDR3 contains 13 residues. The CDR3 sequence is CSVNSRGDTEAFF. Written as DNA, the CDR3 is TGCAGCGTCAACTCCAGGGGTGACACTGAAGCTTTCTTT.

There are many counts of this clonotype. The CDR3 DNA is TGCGCCAGAAGACTTCCCCGGGACCACGCCTACAATGAGCAGTTCTTC. Its protein product is CARRLPRDHAYNEQFF. The genes are TRBV5-1 and TRBJ2-1; either TRBD1 or TRBD2 may fit D (5 bases each). The V end was cut by 8 bases, the J end by 2 bases, with 20 bases between. This CDR3 is 16 amino acids long. Germline V gives CDR1 SGHRS, CDR2 YFSETQ.

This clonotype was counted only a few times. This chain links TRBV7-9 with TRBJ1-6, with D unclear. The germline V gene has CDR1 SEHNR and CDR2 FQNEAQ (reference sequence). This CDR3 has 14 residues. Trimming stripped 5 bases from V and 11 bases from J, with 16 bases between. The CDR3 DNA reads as TGTGCCAGCAGCGCCCTTGGGTCCGGGGCACCCCTCCACTTT. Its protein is CASSALGSGAPLHF.

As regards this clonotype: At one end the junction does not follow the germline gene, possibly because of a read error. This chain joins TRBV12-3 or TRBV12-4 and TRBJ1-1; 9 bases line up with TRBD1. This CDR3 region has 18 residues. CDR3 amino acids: CTSSPLIGTGIGNTEAFF. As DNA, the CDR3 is TGTACCAGCAGTCCCCTAATAGGGACAGGGATCGGGAACACTGAAGCTTTCTTT.

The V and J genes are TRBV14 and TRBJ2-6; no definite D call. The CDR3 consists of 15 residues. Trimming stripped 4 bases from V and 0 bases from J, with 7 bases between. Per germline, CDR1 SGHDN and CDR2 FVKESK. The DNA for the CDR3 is TGTGCCAGCAGCCCTCAGTTCTCTGGGGCCAACGTCCTGACTTTC. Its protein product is CASSPQFSGANVLTF.

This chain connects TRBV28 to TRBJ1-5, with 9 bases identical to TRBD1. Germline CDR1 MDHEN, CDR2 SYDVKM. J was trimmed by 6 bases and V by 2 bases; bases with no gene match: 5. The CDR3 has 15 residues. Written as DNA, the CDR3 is TGTGCCAGCAGTTTACTGGGACAGGGTGGTCAGCCCCAGCATTTT. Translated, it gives CASSLLGQGGQPQHF. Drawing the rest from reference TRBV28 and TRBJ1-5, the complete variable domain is DVKVTQSSRYLVKRTGEKVFLECVQDMDHENMFWYRQDPGLGLRLIYFSYDVKMKEKGDIPEGYSVSREKKERFSLILESASTNQTSMYLCASSLLGQGGQPQHFGDGTRLSIL.

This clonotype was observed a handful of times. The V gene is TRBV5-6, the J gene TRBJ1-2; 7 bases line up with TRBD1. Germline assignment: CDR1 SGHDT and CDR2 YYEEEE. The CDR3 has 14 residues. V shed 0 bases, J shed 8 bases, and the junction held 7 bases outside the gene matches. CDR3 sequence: CASSLVGTASGYTF. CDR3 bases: TGTGCCAGCAGCTTGGTCGGGACAGCTAGCGGCTACACCTTC.

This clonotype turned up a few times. The chain's CDR3 is CAWSVNRLSASDTQYF. CDR3 DNA sequence: TGTGCCTGGAGTGTCAACAGATTGTCGGCGTCAGATACGCAGTATTTT. The V and J genes are TRBV30 and TRBJ2-3, with D hard to call. The CDR3 is made up of 16 amino acids. Germline CDR1 GTSNPN, CDR2 SVGIG (reference sequence). V was cut by 0 bases and J by 4 bases, with 17 bases left in between. Full variable domain (outside the CDR3, taken from reference TRBV30 and TRBJ2-3): SQTIHQWPATLVQPVGSPLSLECTVEGTSNPNLYWYRQAAGRGLQLLFYSVGIGQISSEVPQNLSASRPQDRQFILSSKKLLLSDSGFYLCAWSVNRLSASDTQYFGPGTRLTVL.

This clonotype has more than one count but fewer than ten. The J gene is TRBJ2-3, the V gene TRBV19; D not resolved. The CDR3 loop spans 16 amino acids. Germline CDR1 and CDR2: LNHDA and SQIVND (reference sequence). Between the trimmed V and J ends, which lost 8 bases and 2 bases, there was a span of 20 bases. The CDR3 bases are TGTGCCAGTTACGCTGGGAATGGCGGTCTCACAGATACGCAGTATTTT. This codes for CASYAGNGGLTDTQYF.

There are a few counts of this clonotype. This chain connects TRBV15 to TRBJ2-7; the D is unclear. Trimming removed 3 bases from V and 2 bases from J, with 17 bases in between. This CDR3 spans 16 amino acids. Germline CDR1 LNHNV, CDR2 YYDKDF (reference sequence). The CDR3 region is CATSSAPYVLTYEQYF. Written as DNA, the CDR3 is TGTGCCACCAGCAGCGCCCCTTATGTTTTGACCTACGAGCAGTACTTC.

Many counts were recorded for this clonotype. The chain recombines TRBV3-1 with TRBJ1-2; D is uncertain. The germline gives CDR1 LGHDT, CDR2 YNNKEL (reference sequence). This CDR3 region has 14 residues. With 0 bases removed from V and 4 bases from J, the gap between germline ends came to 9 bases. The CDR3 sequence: CASSQEPPGYGYTF. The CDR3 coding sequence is TGTGCCAGCAGCCAAGAGCCCCCGGGCTATGGCTACACCTTC.

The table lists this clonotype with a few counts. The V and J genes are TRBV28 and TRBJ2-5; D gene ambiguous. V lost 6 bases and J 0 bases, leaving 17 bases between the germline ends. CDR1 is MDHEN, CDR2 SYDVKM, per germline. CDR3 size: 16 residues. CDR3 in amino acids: CASRRLLHRDQETQYF. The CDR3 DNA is TGTGCCAGCAGGCGTCTTCTCCACCGGGACCAAGAGACCCAGTACTTC. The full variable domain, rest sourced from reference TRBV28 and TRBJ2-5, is DVKVTQSSRYLVKRTGEKVFLECVQDMDHENMFWYRQDPGLGLRLIYFSYDVKMKEKGDIPEGYSVSREKKERFSLILESASTNQTSMYLCASRRLLHRDQETQYFGPGTRLLVL.

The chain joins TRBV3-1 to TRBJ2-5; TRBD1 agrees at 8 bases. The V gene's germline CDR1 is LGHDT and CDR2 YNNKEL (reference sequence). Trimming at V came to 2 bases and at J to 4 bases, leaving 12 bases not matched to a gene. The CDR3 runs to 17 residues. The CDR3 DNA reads TGTGCCAGCAGCCAAAAGCGGACAGGGATCGGGGGAGAGACCCAGTACTTC. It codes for CASSQKRTGIGGETQYF.

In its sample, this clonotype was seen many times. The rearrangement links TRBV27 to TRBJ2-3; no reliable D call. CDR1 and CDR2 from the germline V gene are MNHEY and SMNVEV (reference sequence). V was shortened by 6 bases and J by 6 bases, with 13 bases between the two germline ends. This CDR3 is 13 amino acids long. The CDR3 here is CASSDLPPDTQYF. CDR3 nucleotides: TGTGCCAGCAGCGACTTACCCCCGGATACGCAGTATTTT.

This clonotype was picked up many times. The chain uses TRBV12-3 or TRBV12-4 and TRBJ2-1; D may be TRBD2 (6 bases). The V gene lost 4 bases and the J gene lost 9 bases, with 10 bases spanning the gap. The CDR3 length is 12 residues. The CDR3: CASSSSASEQFF. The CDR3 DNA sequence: TGTGCCAGCAGTTCTAGCGCCAGTGAGCAGTTCTTC.

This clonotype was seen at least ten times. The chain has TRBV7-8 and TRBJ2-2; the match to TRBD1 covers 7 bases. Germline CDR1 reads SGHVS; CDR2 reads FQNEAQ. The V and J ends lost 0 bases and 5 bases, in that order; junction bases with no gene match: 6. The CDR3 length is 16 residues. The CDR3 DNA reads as TGTGCCAGCAGCTTAGCGGAGACAGGGCGGACCGGGGAGCTGTTTTTT. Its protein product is CASSLAETGRTGELFF.

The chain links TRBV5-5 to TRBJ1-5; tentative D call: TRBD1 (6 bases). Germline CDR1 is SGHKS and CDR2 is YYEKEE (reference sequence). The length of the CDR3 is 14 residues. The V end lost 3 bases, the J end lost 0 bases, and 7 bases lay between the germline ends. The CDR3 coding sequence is TGTGCCAGCAGCTGGACAGATAGCAATCAGCCCCAGCATTTT. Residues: CASSWTDSNQPQHF.

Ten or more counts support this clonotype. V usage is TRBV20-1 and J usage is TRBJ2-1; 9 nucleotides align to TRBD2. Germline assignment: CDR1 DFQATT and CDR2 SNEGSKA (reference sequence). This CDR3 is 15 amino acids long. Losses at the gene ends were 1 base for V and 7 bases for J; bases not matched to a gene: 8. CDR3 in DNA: TGCAGTGCTAGAGTTAGCGGGAGTGTGGGAAATGAGCAGTTCTTC. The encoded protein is CSARVSGSVGNEQFF.